The entry below gives a single TCR beta chain sequence along with its context. This specimen belongs to a study of blood T cells in healthy people across ages. PCR was performed a second time for 7 to 11 cycles using a sample-barcoded 5' primer and a J-beta primer mix. TCRdb analysed the 5' RACE reads with MiXCR anew, one entry per CDR3 protein. The sample carries 750,000 to 850,000 distinct CDR3 sequences, around 25% recorded once. This same sample was also part of a study on T cells of mothers and their children. This second report adds: At a sensitivity of roughly 100 clones per million clonotypes, no persistent microchimeric T cell clones appeared.

The source is a boy aged 10-17 years in good health. Sequencing was performed on blood.

CDR3 amino acids: CAISELAGVNNEQFF. The CDR3 nucleotides read TGTGCCATCAGTGAGCTAGCGGGAGTCAACAATGAGCAGTTCTTC. The chain couples TRBV10-3 to TRBJ2-1; 10 bases line up with TRBD2. This CDR3 is 15 amino acids long. Germline-derived CDR1 and CDR2 are ENHRY and SYGVKD. Trimming removed 2 bases from V and 5 bases from J; junction bases left unmatched: 3.